These T cell receptor beta chains were read from a single sample in a study of type 1 regulatory T cells. TCRdb used MiXCR to reprocess the reads, holding one entry per CDR3 protein. The sample shows 12,000 to 15,000 distinct CDR3 sequences, approximately 14% of them seen only once. Which antigens these TCRs recognize remains unknown. The sample comprised cultured T cells, either the whole culture or a sorted T cell fraction (not recorded which). Receptors originate from a human donor in good health. Each CDR3 is given with its conserved first and last residue. A D gene is named only where the DNA matches it firmly. Size tells how often a clone was seen (once, few, many) or the class of an expanded clone, and some rows leave it out.

j_call	d_call	v_call	clone_size	cdr3_aa	cdr3_nt
TRBJ2-5	TRBD2	TRBV5-4	.	CASSFTTSGSLKTQYF	TGTGCCAGCAGCTTTACGACTAGCGGGAGTCTGAAGACCCAGTACTTC
TRBJ2-6	.	TRBV7-3	many	CASSSAGTLSSGANVLTF	TGTGCCAGCAGCTCAGCCGGGACGTTAAGCTCTGGGGCCAACGTCCTGACTTTC
TRBJ2-5	TRBD2	TRBV5-1	few	CASSRLAGGPETQYF	TGCGCCAGCAGCCGACTAGCGGGAGGGCCCGAGACCCAGTACTTC
TRBJ2-5	TRBD2	TRBV20-1	medium-sized	CSATDPLAGGWAQETQYF	TGCAGTGCCACAGACCCGCTAGCGGGAGGCTGGGCTCAAGAGACCCAGTACTTC
TRBJ2-2	.	TRBV7-7	medium-sized	CASSLSGNTGELFF	TGTGCTAGCAGCCTTAGCGGGAACACCGGGGAGCTGTTTTTT
TRBJ2-7	TRBD2	TRBV5-4	many	CASSLALAGGPLEQYF	TGTGCCAGCAGCTTGGCCCTAGCGGGAGGGCCGCTCGAGCAGTACTTC
TRBJ2-2	TRBD1	TRBV7-2	.	CASSRDRGATGELFF	TGTGCCAGCAGCCGAGACAGGGGGGCCACCGGGGAGCTGTTTTTT
TRBJ1-4	.	TRBV28	many	CASSSGGNEEKLFF	TGTGCCAGCAGTAGTGGGGGCAACGAGGAAAAACTGTTTTTT
TRBJ2-5	TRBD2	TRBV5-1	.	CASSLGPAGVGETQYF	TGCGCCAGCAGCTTGGGCCCCGCGGGAGTCGGGGAGACCCAGTACTTC
TRBJ2-1	.	TRBV9	many	CASSVAYTINNEQFF	TGTGCCAGCAGCGTAGCTTACACGATAAACAATGAGCAGTTCTTC
TRBJ2-1	.	TRBV5-1	medium-sized	CASSLKYNEQFF	TGCGCCAGCAGCTTGAAGTACAATGAGCAGTTCTTC
TRBJ2-7	TRBD1	TRBV5-6	few	CASSFTGGWGEQYF	TGTGCCAGCAGTTTCACAGGGGGCTGGGGGGAGCAGTACTTC
TRBJ2-5	.	TRBV27	.	CASGVRGETQYF	TGTGCCAGCGGGGTTAGAGGAGAGACCCAGTACTTC
TRBJ2-3	.	TRBV7-2	many	CASSFRQSEDTQYF	TGTGCCAGCAGCTTTAGGCAATCTGAGGATACGCAGTATTTT
TRBJ2-7	.	TRBV7-8	many	CASSRGQTPYEQYF	TGTGCCAGCAGCAGAGGACAGACCCCCTACGAGCAGTACTTC
TRBJ2-1	TRBD2	TRBV11-2	many	CASSRTSGSNEQFF	TGTGCCAGCAGCCGGACTAGCGGGAGCAATGAGCAGTTCTTC
TRBJ2-3	.	TRBV7-6	many	CASSLSGGTASTDTQYF	TGTGCCAGCAGCTTAAGTGGAGGGACAGCAAGCACAGATACGCAGTATTTT
TRBJ2-5	.	TRBV7-3	.	CASSLTGARETQHF	TGTGCCAGCAGCTTAACGGGGGCGCGGGAGACCCAGCACTTC
TRBJ2-1	TRBD2	TRBV5-6	many	CASSLGSGRWSNEQFF	TGTGCCAGCAGCTTAGGTAGCGGGAGATGGAGCAATGAGCAGTTCTTC
TRBJ2-5	TRBD2	TRBV10-3	many	CAIGGVGETQYF	TGTGCCATCGGGGGGGTGGGGGAGACCCAGTACTTC
TRBJ1-5	TRBD1	TRBV7-2	.	CASSRQGGRNQPQHF	TGTGCCAGCAGCAGGCAGGGGGGAAGAAATCAGCCCCAGCATTTT
TRBJ2-1	.	TRBV6-5	.	CASSPYWSSYNEQFF	TGTGCCAGCAGCCCATACTGGAGCTCCTACAATGAGCAGTTCTTC
TRBJ2-5	.	TRBV5-1	many	CASAYGGLRETQYF	TGCGCCAGCGCATATGGTGGGTTACGAGAGACCCAGTACTTC
TRBJ2-7	TRBD2	TRBV6-5	.	CASSSLAGTYEQYF	TGTGCCAGCAGTTCTTTAGCGGGTACCTACGAGCAGTACTTC
TRBJ2-3	TRBD2	TRBV5-1	few	CASSLALAGDTQYF	TGCGCCAGCAGCTTGGCGCTAGCGGGAGATACGCAGTATTTT
TRBJ2-1	TRBD2	TRBV3-1	many	CASSLGLAEDNEQFF	TGTGCCAGCAGCCTCGGACTAGCGGAGGACAATGAGCAGTTCTTC
TRBJ2-1	TRBD2	TRBV5-1	.	CASSVTSGRVHEQFF	TGCGCCAGCAGCGTAACTAGCGGGAGGGTCCATGAGCAGTTCTTC
TRBJ2-7	TRBD2	TRBV7-9	many	CASSLPREGSGEQYF	TGTGCCAGCAGCTTACCTCGGGAGGGCTCCGGGGAGCAGTACTTC
TRBJ1-5	.	TRBV30	few	CAWSPRGGYQPQHF	TGTGCCTGGAGTCCCCGTGGAGGGTACCAGCCCCAGCATTTT
TRBJ2-3	TRBD1	TRBV12-3/TRBV12-4	many	CASSLGTGTDTQYF	TGTGCCAGCAGTTTAGGGACAGGGACAGATACGCAGTATTTT
TRBJ2-2	.	TRBV3-1	.	CASSLTTGTTNTGELFF	TGTGCCAGCAGCTTAACTACCGGGACCACAAACACCGGGGAGCTGTTTTTT
TRBJ2-4	.	TRBV9	many	CASSPLSVGESNIQYF	TGTGCCAGCAGCCCACTTAGTGTGGGGGAGAGTAACATTCAGTACTTC
TRBJ2-1	.	TRBV5-1	few	CASSLGASYNEQFF	TGCGCCAGCAGCTTGGGGGCTAGCTACAATGAGCAGTTCTTC
TRBJ2-2	.	TRBV9	.	CASSVVLGGELFF	TGTGCCAGCAGCGTAGTCCTAGGCGGGGAGCTGTTTTTT
TRBJ2-5	.	TRBV27	many	CASSASVGKTQYF	TGTGCCAGCAGTGCTTCGGTGGGGAAGACCCAGTACTTC
TRBJ2-7	TRBD2	TRBV28	many	CASSLTASGSHEQYF	TGTGCCAGCAGTTTAACGGCTAGCGGGAGCCACGAGCAGTACTTC
TRBJ1-4	.	TRBV12-3/TRBV12-4	many	CASSGGEEKLFF	TGTGCCAGCAGTGGGGGTGAAGAAAAACTGTTTTTT
TRBJ1-2	.	TRBV5-1	many	CASSRTAESLYGYTF	TGCGCCAGCAGCAGGACAGCCGAAAGCCTCTATGGCTACACCTTC
TRBJ1-6	.	TRBV9	many	CASSVGGYGTPLHF	TGTGCCAGCAGCGTAGGAGGTTATGGCACACCCCTCCACTTT
TRBJ2-2	TRBD2	TRBV7-3	.	CASSAGLAGRGGELFF	TGTGCCAGCAGCGCCGGACTAGCGGGGCGGGGCGGGGAGCTGTTTTTT
TRBJ2-3	TRBD2	TRBV7-7	many	CASSSGLAGRTDTQYF	TGTGCTAGCAGCTCCGGACTAGCGGGGCGCACAGATACGCAGTATTTT
TRBJ2-1	TRBD2	TRBV3-1	many	CASSQPGLTNEQFF	TGTGCCAGCAGCCAACCGGGACTAACCAATGAGCAGTTCTTC
TRBJ2-2	.	TRBV7-3	medium-sized	CASSLNGRRNTGELFF	TGTGCCAGCAGCTTAAATGGACGGCGGAACACCGGGGAGCTGTTTTTT
TRBJ2-7	TRBD2	TRBV30	many	CAWGRGSGTEQYF	TGTGCCTGGGGACGGGGTAGCGGGACCGAGCAGTACTTC
TRBJ2-1	TRBD2	TRBV5-5	.	CASSPGLADNEQFF	TGTGCCAGCAGCCCGGGACTAGCGGACAATGAGCAGTTCTTC
TRBJ2-7	TRBD2	TRBV6-1	.	CASRALAASSYGQYF	TGTGCCAGCAGGGCTCTAGCGGCCTCCTCCTACGGGCAGTACTTC
TRBJ2-1	TRBD2	TRBV20-1	.	CSARDPFGSGRTYNEQFF	TGCAGTGCTAGAGACCCTTTCGGGAGCGGGAGAACCTACAATGAGCAGTTCTTC
TRBJ1-3	.	TRBV21-1	many	CASSNGNTIYF	TGTGCCAGCAGCAATGGAAACACCATATATTTT
TRBJ2-1	TRBD2	TRBV18	many	CASTGTSGSVNEQFF	TGTGCCAGCACAGGGACTAGCGGGAGTGTTAATGAGCAGTTCTTC
TRBJ2-1	.	TRBV7-8	many	CASSFEQGRDNEQFF	TGTGCCAGCAGCTTTGAGCAGGGGAGGGACAATGAGCAGTTCTTC
TRBJ2-1	TRBD2	TRBV5-4	few	CASSRTSGSYNEQFF	TGTGCCAGCAGTCGAACTAGCGGCTCCTACAATGAGCAGTTCTTC
TRBJ1-1	.	TRBV7-2	medium-sized	CASSLLQGMGTEAFF	TGTGCCAGCAGCTTATTACAGGGAATGGGAACTGAAGCTTTCTTT
TRBJ2-7	.	TRBV6-5	few	CASRRGGGAYEQYF	TGTGCCAGCAGGAGGGGCGGAGGGGCCTACGAGCAGTACTTC
TRBJ1-1	.	TRBV5-1	few	CASSPPQGNTEAFF	TGCGCCAGCAGCCCGCCCCAAGGGAACACTGAAGCTTTCTTT